The entry below describes one T cell receptor (beta chain). Its antigen is not known. The record originates from a study of cytomegalovirus exposure and HLA in healthy donors. Study-level background: In a later analysis, the 110 or so validation repertoires were reported to have used the same platform as the roughly 730 first-cohort repertoires. Study results and limitations: Reports showed the classifier diagnosing cytomegalovirus status with high specificity and sensitivity. The tendency of first-cohort TCR clusters to co-occur in the 110 or so validation repertoires emerged from a later analysis.

Here immunoSEQ multiplex PCR was the method, and the copy in TCRdb shows in-frame clones only, minus some. Here the sample spans about 150,000 clones, approximately 94% being singletons. The donors were in the roughly 120-subject validation cohort; that cohort was separate from the approximately 700-subject first cohort. Sequenced sample: PBMCs. The sequence was obtained from a man aged 18-30 years in good health and CMV-seropositive.

The CDR3 loop reads CASSFWDRSEKLFF. CDR3 bases: TGTGCCAGCAGCTTTTGGGACAGGTCTGAAAAACTGTTTTTT. The gene calls are TRBV7-9 and TRBJ1-4; 8 positions match TRBD1. The J segment lost 7 bases and the V segment lost 3 bases, leaving 4 bases of the junction unmatched. CDR1 and CDR2 (germline): SEHNR, FQNEAQ (reference sequence). The CDR3 has 14 residues.